This TCR beta chain appears in the sequencing data of a study of blood T cell repertoires in COVID-19. Study background: The samples span acute and convalescent COVID-19 from the United States, Italy and Spain. Sources were T cells, B-cell-depleted T cells, or PBMCs; the material itself was cDNA or gDNA.

The CDR3 spans 15 residues. Germline trimming cut 1 base from V and 2 bases from J; bases unmatched to any gene: 6. Germline V gene lookup returns CDR1 SGHKS and CDR2 YYEKEE (reference sequence). Original analysis: The authors estimated nucleated cell counts from reference gene primer amplification. Measured with immunoSEQ multiplex PCR; TCRdb has only the in-frame clones, and not every one. Clone size and V and J calls were adopted from that table, with D and trimming inferred from the DNA. This table holds 200,000 to 250,000 clones, 80% to 90% found once. The sample was peripheral blood. The V gene is TRBV5-5, the J gene TRBJ2-7; TRBD1 matches at 7 bases. The TCR comes from a man in his fifties with acute or convalescent COVID-19. The CDR3 spells CASSLQGTAAYEQYF. CDR3 nucleotide sequence: TGTGCCAGCAGCTTGCAAGGGACAGCGGCCTACGAGCAGTACTTC.